Following are 25 T cell receptor beta chains from one sample sequenced in a study of shared clonotypes between healthy human individuals. Clones were sequenced by immunoSEQ multiplex PCR, and TCRdb holds only the in-frame ones, with some missing. The sample lists approximately 2.5 million clones; around nine tenths were seen once. The sequenced sample was naive CD4+ T cells sorted from blood. Documented subset: CD45RA+ positively selected. The receptors come from a man in his late teens or twenties in good health.

This clone was seen only once. V gene TRBV4-2 combines with J gene TRBJ2-1; D might be TRBD1 (5 bases). Germline-derived CDR1 and CDR2 are LGHNA and YNFKEQ. CDR3 length: 15 residues. Trimming removed 4 bases from V and 5 bases from J, with 15 bases in between. The CDR3 reads CASSRSPGQDNEQFF. The CDR3 bases are TGTGCCAGCAGCCGAAGTCCCGGACAAGACAATGAGCAGTTCTTC.

The chain carries TRBV13 and TRBJ2-2; tentative D call: TRBD1 (6 bases). The CDR3 sequence is 16 residues long. CDR1 and CDR2 (germline): PRHDT, FYEKMQ (reference sequence). Trimming pared 4 bases from V and 6 bases from J, leaving 18 bases between. CDR3 DNA: TGTGCCAGCAGCTCCTCCGTACAGGGAATCCCCGGGGAGCTGTTTTTT. Translation: CASSSSVQGIPGELFF.

This clone has a single count. This chain joins TRBV9 and TRBJ2-5; the D gene is possibly TRBD2 (6 bases). Germline CDR1 SGDLS, CDR2 YYNGEE. V was cut by 3 bases and J by 1 base, with 16 bases left in between. The length of the CDR3 is 16 residues. In DNA form, the CDR3 reads TGTGCCAGCAGCGGTGTCATTGGGCGGGGCCAAGAGACCCAGTACTTC. Translated: CASSGVIGRGQETQYF.

This sequence joins TRBV5-1 and TRBJ1-1, with a possible D match to TRBD1 (5 bases). Trimming stripped 3 bases from V and 1 base from J, with 16 bases between. This CDR3 spans 16 amino acids. CDR1 and CDR2 from the germline V gene are SGHRS and YFSETQ. The CDR3 here is CASSSGTGNGNTEAFF. The CDR3 coding sequence is TGCGCCAGCAGCTCTGGGACGGGGAATGGGAACACTGAAGCTTTCTTT.

The chain carries TRBV5-6 and TRBJ2-7, with D unresolved. The V and J ends lost 4 bases and 6 bases respectively, with 11 bases between them. Germline V gene sequence: CDR1 SGHDT, CDR2 YYEEEE. The CDR3 consists of 12 residues. The CDR3 DNA reads as TGTGCCAGCAGCCTCCGGTACTCCGAGCAGTACTTC. Translating it yields CASSLRYSEQYF. The entire variable domain, with the rest obtained from reference TRBV5-6 and TRBJ2-7, is as follows: DAGVTQSPTHLIKTRGQQVTLRCSPKSGHDTVSWYQQALGQGPQFIFQYYEEEERQRGNFPDRFSGHQFPNYSSELNVNALLLGDSALYLCASSLRYSEQYFGPGTRLTVT.

The chain recombines TRBV5-7 with TRBJ1-4, with D perhaps matching TRBD1 (6 bases). TRBV5-7 is treated as an ORF (open reading frame) with a function not yet certain. V lost 2 bases, J lost 4 bases, and 9 bases lay in between. The CDR3 contains 14 residues. The CDR3 DNA is TGTGCCAGCAGCTTCTGGGGGCGTAATGAAAAACTGTTTTTT. Its protein is CASSFWGRNEKLFF.

V and J are TRBV9 and TRBJ2-7; 9 nucleotides agree with TRBD2. V shed 0 bases and J 7 bases; nucleotides not matched to a gene: 8. The CDR3 extends over 15 amino acids. CDR1 is SGDLS, CDR2 YYNGEE, per germline. In nucleotides, the CDR3 is TGTGCCAGCAGCGTAGGGCGGGAGGGGATTGGGGAGCAGTACTTC. Translating it yields CASSVGREGIGEQYF.

V gene TRBV5-5 combines with J gene TRBJ1-5; D might be TRBD1 (5 bases). Trimming removed 2 bases from V and 2 bases from J, with 11 bases in between. The V gene's germline CDR1 is SGHKS and CDR2 YYEKEE (reference sequence). This CDR3 contains 15 residues. The CDR3 bases are TGTGCCAGCAGCTTCTCGAGGGGCGGCAATCAGCCCCAGCATTTT. Translated: CASSFSRGGNQPQHF.

CDR3: CASSSLGTSGSSRTGELFF. The CDR3 bases are TGTGCCAGTAGTAGTCTCGGGACTAGCGGGAGCTCGCGCACCGGGGAGCTGTTTTTT. The rearrangement uses TRBV19 and TRBJ2-2; 14 bases map to TRBD2. In germline, CDR1 is LNHDA, CDR2 SQIVND (reference sequence). Trimming removed 4 bases from V and 4 bases from J; junction bases left unmatched: 11. The CDR3 covers 19 residues.

This chain uses TRBV5-4 with TRBJ2-1; TRBD2 matches at 8 bases. The CDR3 runs 18 residues. V gave up 3 bases and J gave up 1 base; unmatched junction bases: 12. From germline, CDR1 is SGHNT and CDR2 YYREEE (reference sequence). The CDR3 DNA is TGTGCCAGCAGCTCGGGAGGGGTCGCGGCGGGGTCCTACAATGAGCAGTTCTTC. It is translated as CASSSGGVAAGSYNEQFF.

The chain joins TRBV27 to TRBJ2-1; TRBD2 matches 11 bases. The CDR3 consists of 16 residues. Trimming at V came to 4 bases and at J to 8 bases, leaving 10 bases not matched to a gene. Per the germline V gene, CDR1 is MNHEY and CDR2 is SMNVEV (reference sequence). In DNA form, the CDR3 reads TGTGCCAGCAGTTCCCCCTATAGCGGGAGGGCCTATGAGCAGTTCTTC. This codes for CASSSPYSGRAYEQFF.

This rearrangement joins TRBV14 to TRBJ1-2, with D possibly being TRBD1 (5 bases). V was cut by 4 bases and J by 4 bases, with 16 bases left in between. The CDR3 loop spans 15 amino acids. Germline CDR1 reads SGHDN; CDR2 reads FVKESK. The DNA of the CDR3 is TGTGCCAGCAGCCGGGACCCCGGAACCCTCTATGGCTACACCTTC. It translates to CASSRDPGTLYGYTF.

Here the CDR3 reads CASSLNPFGLAYNEQFF. The CDR3 DNA follows: TGTGCCAGCAGCTTAAACCCATTTGGACTGGCTTACAATGAGCAGTTCTTC. The gene calls are TRBV11-2 and TRBJ2-1, with D perhaps TRBD2 (5 bases). The germline gives CDR1 SGHAT, CDR2 FQNNGV. There are 17 residues in the CDR3. V lost 2 bases to trimming and J lost 4 bases, with 18 bases between them.

This clone was seen a single time. The chain uses TRBV20-1 and TRBJ2-7; D is uncertain. CDR3 length: 11 residues. Looked up from germline, CDR1 is DFQATT and CDR2 is SNEGSKA (reference sequence). The V gene lost 1 base and the J gene lost 5 bases, with 6 bases spanning the gap. As DNA, the CDR3 is TGCAGTGCTAGAGCCGGGCACGAGCAGTACTTC. Its translation: CSARAGHEQYF.

The chain couples TRBV5-8 to TRBJ2-2; TRBD2 agrees at 14 bases. Trimming removed 1 base from V and 1 base from J; junction bases left unmatched: 3. Looked up from germline, CDR1 is SGHTS and CDR2 is YDEGEE. This CDR3 contains 18 residues. The CDR3 here is CASSLRLAGGMNTGELFF. CDR3 sequence (DNA): TGTGCCAGCAGCTTGAGACTAGCGGGAGGGATGAACACCGGGGAGCTGTTTTTT.

The chain is built from TRBV10-3 and TRBJ1-2; 9 bases align to TRBD1. V gave up 0 bases and J gave up 6 bases; unmatched junction bases: 5. This CDR3 comprises 15 residues. From germline, CDR1 is ENHRY and CDR2 SYGVKD. In nucleotides, the CDR3 is TGTGCCATCAGTGAGTCTGGGGACAGGGTCCATGGCTACACCTTC. Translated, it gives CAISESGDRVHGYTF.

The genes are TRBV6-6 and TRBJ1-5, with 8 bases that match TRBD1. Looked up from germline, CDR1 is MNHNY and CDR2 is SVGAGI (reference sequence). The V segment lost 5 bases and the J segment 6 bases; nucleotides outside the gene matches: 6. This CDR3 comprises 14 residues. CDR3 bases: TGTGCCAGCAGTCTTGGACAGGGTAGTCAGCCCCAGCATTTT. Translating gives CASSLGQGSQPQHF.

The rearrangement uses TRBV2 and TRBJ1-1; TRBD1 is a possible D gene (6 bases). Germline loops: CDR1 SNHLY, CDR2 FYNNEI. V lost 5 bases, J lost 5 bases, and 18 bases lay in between. This CDR3 is 15 amino acids long. The CDR3 DNA reads as TGTGCCAGCAGTCCGGAGTCAGGGGTGGGGACTGAAGCTTTCTTT. Its protein product is CASSPESGVGTEAFF.

The J gene is TRBJ2-7, the V gene TRBV7-6; D is ambiguous. Germline V CDR1 and CDR2: SGHVS, FNYEAQ. This CDR3 region has 14 residues. V was trimmed by 2 bases and J by 3 bases, leaving 11 bases between them. CDR3 coding DNA: TGTGCCAGCAGCTTATATAGCACTATCTACGAGCAGTACTTC. This codes for CASSLYSTIYEQYF.

A note on this clone: The sample has other DNA sequences that encode this CDR3 too. The V gene is TRBV4-1, the J gene TRBJ1-2; perhaps TRBD1 as D (5 bases). Germline V gene sequence: CDR1 MGHRA, CDR2 YSYEKL. The V and J ends lost 1 base and 3 bases respectively, with 9 bases between them. This CDR3 contains 14 residues. Here the CDR3 reads CASSQVPGDYGYTF. The CDR3 coding sequence is TGCGCCAGCAGCCAAGTGCCGGGGGACTATGGCTACACCTTC.

This chain joins TRBV10-3 and TRBJ2-3, with D possibly TRBD2 on 7 matching bases. Trimming stripped 3 bases from V and 2 bases from J, with 18 bases between. This CDR3 has 17 amino acids. CDR1 is ENHRY and CDR2 is SYGVKD in the germline V gene. DNA for the CDR3: TGTGCCATCAGTGATCCCAGCGGGACAAGGACCACAGATACGCAGTATTTT. This translates into CAISDPSGTRTTDTQYF.

The chain is built from TRBV6-1 and TRBJ2-1, with 9 bases identical to TRBD1. Germline loops: CDR1 MNHNS, CDR2 SASEGT. The CDR3 totals 14 residues. V shed 4 bases, J shed 7 bases, and the junction held 5 bases outside the gene matches. The DNA of the CDR3 is TGTGCCAGCAGTGCGGACAGGGGACGAAATGAGCAGTTCTTC. This translates into CASSADRGRNEQFF.

The rearrangement joins TRBV9 to TRBJ2-5, with TRBD1 matching over 9 bases. Germline V gene data show CDR1 as SGDLS and CDR2 as YYNGEE. The CDR3 contains 14 residues. V lost 4 bases, J lost 4 bases, and 5 bases stayed unmatched. The CDR3 DNA reads as TGTGCCAGCAGCTCGCGGACAGGGGCAGAGACCCAGTACTTC. It encodes CASSSRTGAETQYF.

This clone occurred a few times. Different DNA sequences within this sample yield the same CDR3. The rearrangement uses TRBV6-5 and TRBJ1-1, with 7 bases fitting TRBD1. This CDR3 region has 15 residues. Germline CDR1 is MNHEY and CDR2 is SVGAGI. Trimming cost V 0 bases and J 1 base; bases outside gene matches: 2. In DNA, the CDR3 is TGTGCCAGCAGTTACTCGAACAGGGGGAACACTGAAGCTTTCTTT. Amino acids: CASSYSNRGNTEAFF.

The chain has TRBV7-9 and TRBJ1-4; D gene ambiguous. The CDR3 spans 13 residues. Looked up from germline, CDR1 is SEHNR and CDR2 is FQNEAQ (reference sequence). With 1 base removed from V and 11 bases from J, the gap between germline ends came to 11 bases. In DNA form, the CDR3 reads TGTGCCAGCAGCTTAGGGTCACTCCCGAAACTGTTTTTT. This translates into CASSLGSLPKLFF.